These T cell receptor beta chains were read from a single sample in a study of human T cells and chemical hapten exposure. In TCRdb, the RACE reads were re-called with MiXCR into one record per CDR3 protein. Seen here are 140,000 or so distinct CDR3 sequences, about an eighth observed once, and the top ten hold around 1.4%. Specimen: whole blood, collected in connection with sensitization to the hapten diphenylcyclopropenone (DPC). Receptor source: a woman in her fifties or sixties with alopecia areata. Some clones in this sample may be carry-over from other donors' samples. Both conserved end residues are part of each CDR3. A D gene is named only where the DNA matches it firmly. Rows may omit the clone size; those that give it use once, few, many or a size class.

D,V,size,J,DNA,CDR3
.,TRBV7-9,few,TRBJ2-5,TGTGCCAGCGGGGGAGCTGGGTGGCAAGAGACCCAGTACTTC,CASGGAGWQETQYF
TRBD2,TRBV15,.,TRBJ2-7,TGTGCCACCAGCAGAGATCAGGCGGGAGAGCAGCAGTACTTC,CATSRDQAGEQQYF
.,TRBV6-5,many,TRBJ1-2,TGTGCCAGCAGATGGCCGGGGGGGAACTATGGCTACACCTTC,CASRWPGGNYGYTF
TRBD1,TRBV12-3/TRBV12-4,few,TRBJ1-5,TGTGCCAGCAGCCCCTACAGGGGTGCTCAGCCCCAGCATTTT,CASSPYRGAQPQHF
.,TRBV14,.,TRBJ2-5,TGTGCCAGCAGCCTGGGGGTCGGCGCCCAGTACTTC,CASSLGVGAQYF
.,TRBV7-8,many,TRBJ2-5,TGTGCCAGCAGCCAGCCCCGCAGGGTGGACATATTGGAGACCCAGTACTTC,CASSQPRRVDILETQYF
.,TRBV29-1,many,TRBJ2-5,TGCAGCGTTGAAGATGGAGGAGTGAGGGAGACCCAGTACTTC,CSVEDGGVRETQYF
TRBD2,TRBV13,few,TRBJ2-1,TGTGCCAGCAGCTCCCGGGACTGGGGAGGGCATGAGCAGTTCTTC,CASSSRDWGGHEQFF
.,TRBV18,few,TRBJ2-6,TGTGCCAGCTCACCACAGTGGGGGCAACAAGGGGCCAACGTCCTGACTTTC,CASSPQWGQQGANVLTF
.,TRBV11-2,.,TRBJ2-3,TGTGCCAGCAGCCCAAGAACCCTACAGGAGACAGATACGCAGTATTTT,CASSPRTLQETDTQYF
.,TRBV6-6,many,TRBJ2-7,TGTGCCAGCAGTCCAGGAATCTTCGAGCAGTACTTC,CASSPGIFEQYF
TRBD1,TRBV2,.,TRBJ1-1,TGTGCCAGCGCGGGACAGATGAACACTGAAGCTTTCTTT,CASAGQMNTEAFF
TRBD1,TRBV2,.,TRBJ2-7,TGTGCCGGGAACGACAGGGGGCGCACCTACGAGCAGTACTTC,CAGNDRGRTYEQYF
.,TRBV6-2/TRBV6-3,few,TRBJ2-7,TGTGCCAGCAAAATGACGCAAACCTACGAGCAGTACTTC,CASKMTQTYEQYF
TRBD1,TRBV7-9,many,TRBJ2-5,TGTGCCAGCAGCGTGACAGGGAACGGAGAGACCCAGTACTTC,CASSVTGNGETQYF
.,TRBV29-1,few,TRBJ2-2,TGCAGCGTTGACGGGAGTAGGACCGGGGAGCTGTTTTTT,CSVDGSRTGELFF
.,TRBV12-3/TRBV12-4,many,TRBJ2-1,TGTGCCAGCACCGTACTGAATGAGCAGTTCTTC,CASTVLNEQFF
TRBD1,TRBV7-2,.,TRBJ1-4,TGTGCCAGCAGCGCGGACAGGGTTGAAAAACTGTTTTTT,CASSADRVEKLFF
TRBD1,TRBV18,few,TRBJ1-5,TGTGCCAGCTCACCTTCACTAGGAGGGGGCGACCAGCCCCAGCATTTT,CASSPSLGGGDQPQHF
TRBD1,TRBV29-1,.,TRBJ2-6,TGCAGCGTTGAAGGGGACAGGGGGCCTGGGGCCAACGTCCTGACTTTC,CSVEGDRGPGANVLTF
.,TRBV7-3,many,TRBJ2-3,TGTGCCAGCAGCGCCCAGGGGAGGGGGCGCACAGATACGCAGTATTTT,CASSAQGRGRTDTQYF
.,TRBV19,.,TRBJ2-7,TGTGCCAGTAGTACCGTGGCGGGAAGCTCCTACGAGCAGTACTTC,CASSTVAGSSYEQYF
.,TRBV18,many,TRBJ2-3,TGTGCCAGCTCACCAGGGAAAGGGACAGATACGCAGTATTTT,CASSPGKGTDTQYF
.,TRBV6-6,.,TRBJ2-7,TGTGCCAGCAGTCCTACCCTCCCTGCCTACGAGCAGTACTTC,CASSPTLPAYEQYF
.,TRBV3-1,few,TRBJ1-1,TGTGCCAGCAGCCTTCTGGTGGGGCGTCACACTGAAGCTTTCTTT,CASSLLVGRHTEAFF
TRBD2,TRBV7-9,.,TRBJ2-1,TGTGCCAGCAGCCAGCTAGCGGGGGCCTACAATGAGCAGTTCTTC,CASSQLAGAYNEQFF
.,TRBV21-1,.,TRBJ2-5,TGTGCCAGCAGCAAAACAGGCCGGGAGACCCAGTACTTC,CASSKTGRETQYF
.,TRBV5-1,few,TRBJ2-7,TGCGCCAGCAGCTTGGGGGCAGGGTCCTACGAGCAGTACTTC,CASSLGAGSYEQYF
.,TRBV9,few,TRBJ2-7,TGTGCCAGCAGCGTAGGGTCCCGGGCGGATGAGCAGTACTTC,CASSVGSRADEQYF
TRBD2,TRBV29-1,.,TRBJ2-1,TGCAGCGTTGTGATGGGGCTAGCGGGGGCCTCCTACAATGAGCAGTTCTTC,CSVVMGLAGASYNEQFF
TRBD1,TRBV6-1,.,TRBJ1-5,TGTGCCAGCAGTATGACAGGGCTGGGGAATCAGCCCCAGCATTTT,CASSMTGLGNQPQHF
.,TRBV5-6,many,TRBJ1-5,TGTGCCAGCAGCCCGCCTACAGGCGTGGGGAATCAGCCCCAGCATTTT,CASSPPTGVGNQPQHF
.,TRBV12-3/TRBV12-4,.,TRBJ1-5,TGTGCCAGCAGTTCCGACAGTTATAGCAATCAGCCCCAGCATTTT,CASSSDSYSNQPQHF
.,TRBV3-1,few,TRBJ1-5,TGTGCCAGCAGCAAGACACTTAGCAATCAGCCCCAGCATTTT,CASSKTLSNQPQHF
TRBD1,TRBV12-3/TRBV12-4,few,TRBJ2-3,TGTGCCAGCAGTTTTTCGGGTCTGACAGGGTATACGCAGTATTTT,CASSFSGLTGYTQYF
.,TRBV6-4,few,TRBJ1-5,TGTGCCAGCAGTGAGGGAGTCGGTCAGCCCCAGCATTTT,CASSEGVGQPQHF
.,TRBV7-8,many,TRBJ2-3,TGTGCCAGCACAGCTAGAGGGGGACTGGGGAGGGTTACGCAGTATTTT,CASTARGGLGRVTQYF
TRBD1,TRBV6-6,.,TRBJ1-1,TGTGCCAGCAGTTACCCGGTCGGACAGGGGAACACTGAAGCTTTCTTT,CASSYPVGQGNTEAFF
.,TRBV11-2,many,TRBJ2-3,TGTGCCAGCAGCTTAGGGGGGCTCAGCACAGATACGCAGTATTTT,CASSLGGLSTDTQYF
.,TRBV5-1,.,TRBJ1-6,TGCGCCAGCAGCTTCGATGGCCTGGGTTCACCCCTCCACTTT,CASSFDGLGSPLHF
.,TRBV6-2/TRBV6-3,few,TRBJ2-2,TGTGCCAGCAGTTCCCCGACAGAGGGGAAAAGGGAGCTGTTTTTT,CASSSPTEGKRELFF
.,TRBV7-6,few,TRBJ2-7,TGTGCCAGCAGCTACGAGCAGTACTTC,CASSYEQYF
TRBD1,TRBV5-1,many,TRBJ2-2,TGCGCCAGCAGCTTGGGACAGGGACACACCGGGGAGCTGTTTTTT,CASSLGQGHTGELFF